This paragraph covers one T cell receptor beta chain sequence. The specificity of this receptor is unknown. The record has no base qualities; no much larger clone is one base away. The donors were healthy, HIV-negative adults with no recently reported acute infections or vaccinations. Every donor was a Caucasian adult living in Nashville, Tennessee, USA. CD4+ T cells were enriched by magnetic negative selection; naive cells were then positively selected on CD45RA, and the negative fraction formed the memory subset. Blood was obtained by leukapheresis, after which PBMCs were separated by Ficoll-Histopaque density gradient centrifugation and cryopreserved in liquid nitrogen vapor phase. Analytical flow cytometry was used to check the purity and quantity of every magnetically sorted T cell population. From each sorted fraction, genomic DNA was isolated and quantified by UV absorbance on a Nanodrop 2000c.

V is reduced by 4 bases and J by 0 bases, leaving a spacing of 8 bases between them. Spanning cysteine to phenylalanine, the CDR3 consists of 14 amino acids. Just CDR3 DNA is preserved here, 42 bases in frame from base 1. Sequences KGHSY (CDR1) and FQNENV (CDR2) are obtained from the germline V gene. TCR CDR3 regions were amplified from genomic DNA by multiplex PCR using the deep immunoSEQ assay. Genomic DNA extracted from each cell subset was distributed evenly over all wells of several immunoSEQ 96-well plates, and each plate served as one replicate. For sorted subsets, each replicate PCR was loaded with about 0.2 ug genomic DNA, equivalent to 25,000 to 35,000 T cell genomes. Purified libraries were quantified with a Qubit 3.0 fluorometer, sized on a Bioanalyzer 2100, and re-quantified with the KAPA Library Quantification kit. Each immunoSEQ 96-well plate was sequenced on its own single-read 150-cycle Illumina NextSeq 550 flow cell. The study's processing was this. Because only junctional sequences without quality scores were contained in the immunoSEQ output, filtering matching that applied to full-length reads could not be performed. Sequences were annotated with PyIR, a Python wrapper for IgBLAST v1.9, and V/J genes and CDR3 were assigned using IMGT germline references. Reads with weak V/J assignments (E-value above 1e-6), missing CDR3, stop codons, out-of-frame junctions, or ambiguous translated residues were removed. A V3J clonotype was defined by an identical inferred V gene, J gene, and CDR3 amino acid sequence. The percentage overlap between two repertoires was calculated by dividing the number of shared unique clonotypes by the size of the smaller repertoire. Repertoire richness was assessed with RTK rarefaction, the Chao1 estimator, and Recon v2.1 estimates of unobserved clonotypes. Generation probabilities were computed with OLGA for all TCRbeta clonotypes obtained by the gDNA method from four donors. Entries here come from immuneACCESS through TCRdb and include only in-frame sequences with V and J called. Some clones fail to appear in such tables; in the studies checked, an unresolved V gene covers under half of the shortfall, and the cause of the remainder is unknown. V, J and clone size were drawn from that table, and D and trimming were deduced from the DNA. Across this sample there are about 2,500,000 clones, with more than 80% seen only once. Over 0.12% of the sample goes to the ten largest clones.

This record belongs to a study of shared clonotypes between healthy human individuals (dated by TCRdb to the early 2020s). In terms of the full investigation: A couple of women and a few men aged 18 to 49 years were included in the cohort. For each donor, CD4 naive and CD4 memory were each run on three plates, CD8 naive on two plates, and CD8 memory on one plate. The study deeply sequenced blood TCR repertoires of about 5 healthy adults to estimate repertoire size and the extent of clonotype sharing between individuals. To increase sequencing depth and limit assay-specific biases, different laboratories used diverse techniques to prepare libraries and sequence TCR repertoires. Per donor, leukapheresis produced somewhere between about 0.94 and 9.5 billion PBMCs.

The study at large found these results: The genetic and exposure-history diversity represented was limited by the small number of donors. When a handful of donors were compared, the shared fraction of clonotypes was around 4.6% for naive CD4, 3.5% to 4% for naive CD8, about 2.5% for memory CD4, and roughly 0.43% for memory CD8. Pairwise subsampling indicated that sequencing depth was expected to affect the degree of clonotype sharing among donors. Sampling was limited to blood, and TCR repertoires in tissue likely differ from TCR repertoires in blood. Compared with non-shared clonotypes, clonotypes shared by all four sorted-subset donors had higher generation probabilities. Even with the large sequencing depth, rarefaction of the sorted-subset datasets indicated that sequencing was incomplete. Naive subsets generally had larger estimated clonotype richness than memory subsets did.

This receptor chain uses TRBV16 and TRBJ2-3; the D gene identity is not certain. The origin of this receptor is a man younger than 30 in good health. Sample: naive CD4+ T cells sorted from blood. The sample's cell subset or site label, decoded: CD45RA+ positively selected. The CDR3 amino acid sequence is: CASSLIRSTDTQYF. The DNA sequence is given as TGTGCCAGCAGCCTAATACGGAGCACAGATACGCAGTATTTT.